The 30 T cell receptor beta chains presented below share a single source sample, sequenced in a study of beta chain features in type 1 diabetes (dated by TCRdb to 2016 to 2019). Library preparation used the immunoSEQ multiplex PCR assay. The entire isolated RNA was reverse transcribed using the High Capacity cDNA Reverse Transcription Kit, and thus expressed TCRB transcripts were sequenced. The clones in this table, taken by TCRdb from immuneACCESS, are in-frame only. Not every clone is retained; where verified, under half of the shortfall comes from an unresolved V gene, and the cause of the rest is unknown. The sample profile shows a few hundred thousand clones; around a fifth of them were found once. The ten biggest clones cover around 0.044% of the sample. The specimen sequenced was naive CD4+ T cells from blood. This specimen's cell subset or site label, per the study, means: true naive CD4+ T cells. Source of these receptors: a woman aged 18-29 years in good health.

CDR3 sequence: CASSPPTSPDTQYF. The CDR3 DNA sequence: TGTGCCAGCTCACCACCGACATCCCCAGATACGCAGTATTTT. The chain combines TRBV18 with TRBJ2-3, with no clear D. The germline V and J ends were trimmed by 0 bases and 4 bases, with 8 bases remaining between them. Germline V CDR1 and CDR2: KGHSH, LQKENI. The length of the CDR3 is 14 residues.

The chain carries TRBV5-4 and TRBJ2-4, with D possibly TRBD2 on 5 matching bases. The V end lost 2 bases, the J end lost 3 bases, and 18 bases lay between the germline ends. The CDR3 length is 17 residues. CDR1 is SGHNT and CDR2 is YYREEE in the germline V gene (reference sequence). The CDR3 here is CASSFGRGSGSKNIQYF. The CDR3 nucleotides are TGTGCCAGCAGCTTTGGTAGAGGGAGTGGTAGCAAAAACATTCAGTACTTC.

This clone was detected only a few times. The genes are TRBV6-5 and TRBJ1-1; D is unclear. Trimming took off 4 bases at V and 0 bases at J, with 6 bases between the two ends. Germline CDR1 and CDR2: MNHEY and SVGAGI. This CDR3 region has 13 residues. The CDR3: CASSSTMNTEAFF. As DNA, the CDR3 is TGTGCCAGCAGTTCGACAATGAACACTGAAGCTTTCTTT.

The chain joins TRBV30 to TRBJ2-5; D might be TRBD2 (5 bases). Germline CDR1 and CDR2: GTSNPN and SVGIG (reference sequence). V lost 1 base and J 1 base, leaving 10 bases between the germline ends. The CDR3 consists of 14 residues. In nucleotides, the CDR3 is TGTGCCTGGAGTGCGGGATTGGTCCAAGAGACCCAGTACTTC. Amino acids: CAWSAGLVQETQYF.

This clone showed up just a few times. The CDR3, as DNA: TGTGCCAGCAGTGAGGGGCTAGCGGGAGTCAATGAGCAGTTCTTC. Protein sequence: CASSEGLAGVNEQFF. The chain carries TRBV2 and TRBJ2-1; TRBD2 matches at 10 bases. This CDR3 is built from 15 residues. Looked up from germline, CDR1 is SNHLY and CDR2 is FYNNEI. V shed 3 bases, J shed 6 bases, and the junction held 5 bases outside the gene matches.

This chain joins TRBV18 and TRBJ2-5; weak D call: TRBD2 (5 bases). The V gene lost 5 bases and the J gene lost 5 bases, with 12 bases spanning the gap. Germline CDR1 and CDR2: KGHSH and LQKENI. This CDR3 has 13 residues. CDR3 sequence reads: CASSAAGKETQYF. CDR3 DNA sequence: TGTGCCAGCTCAGCCGCCGGGAAGGAGACCCAGTACTTC. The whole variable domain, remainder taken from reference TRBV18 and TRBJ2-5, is NAGVMQNPRHLVRRRGQEARLRCSPMKGHSHVYWYRQLPEEGLKFMVYLQKENIIDESGMPKERFSAEFPKEGPSILRIQQVVRGDSAAYFCASSAAGKETQYFGPGTRLLVL.

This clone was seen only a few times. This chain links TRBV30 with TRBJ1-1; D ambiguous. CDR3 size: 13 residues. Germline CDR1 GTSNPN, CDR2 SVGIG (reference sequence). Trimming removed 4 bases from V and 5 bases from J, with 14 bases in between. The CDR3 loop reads CAWTSWGGTEAFF. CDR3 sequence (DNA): TGTGCCTGGACCTCCTGGGGAGGGACTGAAGCTTTCTTT.

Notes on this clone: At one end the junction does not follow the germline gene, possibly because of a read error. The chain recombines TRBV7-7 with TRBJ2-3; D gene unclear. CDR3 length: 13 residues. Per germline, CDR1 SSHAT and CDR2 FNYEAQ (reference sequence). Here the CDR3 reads CASSPSGTDTQYF. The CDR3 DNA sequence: TGTGCTAGCAGCCCCTCCGGGACAGATACGCAGTATTTT.

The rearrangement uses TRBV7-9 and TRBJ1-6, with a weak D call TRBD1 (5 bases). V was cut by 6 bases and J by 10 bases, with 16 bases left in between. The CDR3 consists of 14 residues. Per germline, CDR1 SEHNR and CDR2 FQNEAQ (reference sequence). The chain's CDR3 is CASRQEGEGSPLHF. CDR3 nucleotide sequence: TGTGCCAGCAGACAAGAAGGGGAAGGATCACCCCTCCACTTT.

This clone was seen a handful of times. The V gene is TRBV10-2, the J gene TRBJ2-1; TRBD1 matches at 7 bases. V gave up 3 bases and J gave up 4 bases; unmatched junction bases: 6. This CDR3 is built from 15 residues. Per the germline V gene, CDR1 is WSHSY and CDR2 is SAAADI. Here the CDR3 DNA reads TGCGCCAGCAGTGACCAGGACAGGACTTACAATGAGCAGTTCTTC. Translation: CASSDQDRTYNEQFF.

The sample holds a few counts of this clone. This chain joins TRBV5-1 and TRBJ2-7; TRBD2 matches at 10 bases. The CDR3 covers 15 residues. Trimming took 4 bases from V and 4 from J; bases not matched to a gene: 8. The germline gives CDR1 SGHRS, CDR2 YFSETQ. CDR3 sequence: CASSMLAGAQYEQYF. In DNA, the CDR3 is TGCGCCAGCAGCATGCTAGCGGGAGCGCAGTACGAGCAGTACTTC. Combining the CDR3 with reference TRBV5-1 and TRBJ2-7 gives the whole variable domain KAGVTQTPRYLIKTRGQQVTLSCSPISGHRSVSWYQQTPGQGLQFLFEYFSETQRNKGNFPGRFSGRQFSNSRSEMNVSTLELGDSALYLCASSMLAGAQYEQYFGPGTRLTVT.

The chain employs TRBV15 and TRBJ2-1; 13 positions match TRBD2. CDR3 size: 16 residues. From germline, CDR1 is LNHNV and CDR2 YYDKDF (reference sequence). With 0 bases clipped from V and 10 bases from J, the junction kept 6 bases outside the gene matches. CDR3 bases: TGTGCCACCAGCAGAGATGCACTAGCGGGGGGGCGCGAGCAGTTCTTC. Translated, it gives CATSRDALAGGREQFF. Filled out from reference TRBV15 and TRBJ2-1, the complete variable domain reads DAMVIQNPRYQVTQFGKPVTLSCSQTLNHNVMYWYQQKSSQAPKLLFHYYDKDFNNEADTPDNFQSRRPNTSFCFLDIRSPGLGDTAMYLCATSRDALAGGREQFFGPGTRLTVL.

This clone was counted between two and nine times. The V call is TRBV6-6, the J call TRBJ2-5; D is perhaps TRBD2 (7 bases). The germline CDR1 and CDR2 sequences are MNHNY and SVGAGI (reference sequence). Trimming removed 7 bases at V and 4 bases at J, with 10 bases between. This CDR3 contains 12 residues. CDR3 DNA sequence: TGTGCCAGCACGGGGGGCCCAGAGACCCAGTACTTC. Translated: CASTGGPETQYF.

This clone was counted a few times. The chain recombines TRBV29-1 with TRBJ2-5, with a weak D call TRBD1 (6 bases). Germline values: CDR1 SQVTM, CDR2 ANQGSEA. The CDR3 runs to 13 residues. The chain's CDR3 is CTYIPGQQETQYF. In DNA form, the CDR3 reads TGCACCTATATTCCGGGACAACAAGAGACCCAGTACTTC.

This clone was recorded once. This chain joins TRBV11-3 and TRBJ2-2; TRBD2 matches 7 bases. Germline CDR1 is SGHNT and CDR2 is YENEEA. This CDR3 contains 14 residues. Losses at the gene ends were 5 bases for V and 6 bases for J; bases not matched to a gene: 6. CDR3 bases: TGTGCCAGCAGCGCAGTTGCGGGGGCCGGGGAGCTGTTTTTT. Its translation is CASSAVAGAGELFF.

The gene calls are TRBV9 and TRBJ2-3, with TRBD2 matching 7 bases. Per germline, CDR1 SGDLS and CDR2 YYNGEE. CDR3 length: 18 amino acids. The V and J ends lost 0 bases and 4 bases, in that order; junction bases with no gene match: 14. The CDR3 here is CASSVGRGSTAGADTQYF. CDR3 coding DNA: TGTGCCAGCAGCGTAGGGCGGGGTTCCACCGCGGGGGCAGATACGCAGTATTTT. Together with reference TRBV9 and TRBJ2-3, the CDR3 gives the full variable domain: DSGVTQTPKHLITATGQRVTLRCSPRSGDLSVYWYQQSLDQGLQFLIQYYNGEERAKGNILERFSAQQFPDLHSELNLSSLELGDSALYFCASSVGRGSTAGADTQYFGPGTRLTVL.

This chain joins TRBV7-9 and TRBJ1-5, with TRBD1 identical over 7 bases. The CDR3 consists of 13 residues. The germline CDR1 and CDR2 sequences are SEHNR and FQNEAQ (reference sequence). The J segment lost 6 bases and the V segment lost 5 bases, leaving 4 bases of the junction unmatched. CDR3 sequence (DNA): TGTGCCAGCAGCCAGGGGGGCGGTCAGCCCCAGCATTTT. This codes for CASSQGGGQPQHF.

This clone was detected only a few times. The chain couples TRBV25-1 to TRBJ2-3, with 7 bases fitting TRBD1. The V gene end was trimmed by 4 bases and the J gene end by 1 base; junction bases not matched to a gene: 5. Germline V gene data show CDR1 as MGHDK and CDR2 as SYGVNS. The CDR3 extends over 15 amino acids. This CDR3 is CASSVGGQRTDTQYF. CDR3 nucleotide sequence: TGTGCCAGCAGTGTAGGGGGACAGCGCACAGATACGCAGTATTTT.

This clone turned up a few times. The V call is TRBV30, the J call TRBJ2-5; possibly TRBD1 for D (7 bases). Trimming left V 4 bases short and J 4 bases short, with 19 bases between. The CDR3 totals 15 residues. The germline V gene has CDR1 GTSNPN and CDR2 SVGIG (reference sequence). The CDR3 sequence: CAWINQGGGLETQYF. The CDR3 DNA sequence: TGTGCCTGGATTAACCAGGGGGGCGGCCTAGAGACCCAGTACTTC.

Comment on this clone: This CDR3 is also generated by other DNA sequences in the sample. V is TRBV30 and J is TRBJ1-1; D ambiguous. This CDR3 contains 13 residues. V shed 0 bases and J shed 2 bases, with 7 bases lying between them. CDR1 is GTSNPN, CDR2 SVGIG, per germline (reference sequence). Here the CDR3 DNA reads TGTGCCTGGAGTGTACGGAGAAACACTGAAGCTTTCTTT. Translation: CAWSVRRNTEAFF. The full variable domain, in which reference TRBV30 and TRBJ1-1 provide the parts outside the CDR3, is SQTIHQWPATLVQPVGSPLSLECTVEGTSNPNLYWYRQAAGRGLQLLFYSVGIGQISSEVPQNLSASRPQDRQFILSSKKLLLSDSGFYLCAWSVRRNTEAFFGQGTRLTVV.

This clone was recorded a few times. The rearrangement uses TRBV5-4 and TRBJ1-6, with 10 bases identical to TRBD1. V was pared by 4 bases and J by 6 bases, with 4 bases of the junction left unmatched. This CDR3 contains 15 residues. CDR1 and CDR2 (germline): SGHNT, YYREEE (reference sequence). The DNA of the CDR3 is TGTGCCAGCAGCGCCTGGACAGGGGGTAATTCACCCCTCCACTTT. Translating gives CASSAWTGGNSPLHF.

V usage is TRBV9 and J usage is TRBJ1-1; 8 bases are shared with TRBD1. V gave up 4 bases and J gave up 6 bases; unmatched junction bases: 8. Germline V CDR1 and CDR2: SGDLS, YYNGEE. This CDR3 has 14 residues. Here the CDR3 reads CASSLRTGGSEAFF. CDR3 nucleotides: TGTGCCAGCAGCCTGCGAACAGGGGGATCTGAAGCTTTCTTT.

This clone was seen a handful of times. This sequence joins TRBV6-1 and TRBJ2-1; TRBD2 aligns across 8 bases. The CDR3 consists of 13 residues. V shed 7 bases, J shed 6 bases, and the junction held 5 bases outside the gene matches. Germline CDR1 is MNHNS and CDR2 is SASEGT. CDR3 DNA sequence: TGTGCCAGCACCGGGACTAGAAGCAATGAGCAGTTCTTC. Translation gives CASTGTRSNEQFF.

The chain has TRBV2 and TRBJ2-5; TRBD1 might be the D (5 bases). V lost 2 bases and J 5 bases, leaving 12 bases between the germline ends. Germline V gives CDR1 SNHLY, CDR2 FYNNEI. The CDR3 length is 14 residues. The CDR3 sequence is CASSEQGGAETQYF. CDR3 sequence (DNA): TGTGCCAGCAGTGAACAGGGTGGGGCGGAGACCCAGTACTTC. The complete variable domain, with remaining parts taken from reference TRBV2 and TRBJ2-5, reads EPEVTQTPSHQVTQMGQEVILRCVPISNHLYFYWYRQILGQKVEFLVSFYNNEISEKSEIFDDQFSVERPDGSNFTLKIRSTKLEDSAMYFCASSEQGGAETQYFGPGTRLLVL.

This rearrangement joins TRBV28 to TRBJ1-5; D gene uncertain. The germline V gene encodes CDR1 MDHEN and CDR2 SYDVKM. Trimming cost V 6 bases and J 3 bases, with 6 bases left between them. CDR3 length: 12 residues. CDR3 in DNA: TGTGCCAGCAGCCAGGCCAATCAGCCCCAGCATTTT. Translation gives CASSQANQPQHF. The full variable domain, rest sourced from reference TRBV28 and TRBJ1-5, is DVKVTQSSRYLVKRTGEKVFLECVQDMDHENMFWYRQDPGLGLRLIYFSYDVKMKEKGDIPEGYSVSREKKERFSLILESASTNQTSMYLCASSQANQPQHFGDGTRLSIL.

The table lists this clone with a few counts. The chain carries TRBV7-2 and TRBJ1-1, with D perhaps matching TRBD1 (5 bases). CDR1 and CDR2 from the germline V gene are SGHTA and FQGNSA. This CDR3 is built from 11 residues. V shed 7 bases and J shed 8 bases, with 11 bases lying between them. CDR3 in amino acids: CASTAGGEAFF. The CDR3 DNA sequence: TGTGCCAGCACCGCGGGGGGAGAAGCTTTCTTT.

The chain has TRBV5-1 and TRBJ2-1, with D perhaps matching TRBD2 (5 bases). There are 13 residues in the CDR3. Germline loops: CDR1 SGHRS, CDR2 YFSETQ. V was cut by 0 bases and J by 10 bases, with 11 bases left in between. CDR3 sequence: CASSLGLAEEQFF. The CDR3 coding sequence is TGCGCCAGCAGCTTGGGGCTAGCTGAGGAGCAGTTCTTC.

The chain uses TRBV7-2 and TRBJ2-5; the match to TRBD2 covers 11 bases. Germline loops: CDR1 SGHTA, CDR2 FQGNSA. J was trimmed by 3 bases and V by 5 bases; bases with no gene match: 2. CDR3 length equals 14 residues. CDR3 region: CASSQGLAEETQYF. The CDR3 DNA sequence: TGTGCCAGCAGCCAGGGACTAGCGGAAGAGACCCAGTACTTC.

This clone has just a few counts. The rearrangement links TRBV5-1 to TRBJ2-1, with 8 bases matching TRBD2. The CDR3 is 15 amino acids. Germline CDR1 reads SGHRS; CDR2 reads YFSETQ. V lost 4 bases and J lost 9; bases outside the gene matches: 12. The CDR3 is CASSLFAGGQGEQFF. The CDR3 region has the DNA TGCGCCAGCAGCCTCTTTGCGGGGGGCCAGGGTGAGCAGTTCTTC.

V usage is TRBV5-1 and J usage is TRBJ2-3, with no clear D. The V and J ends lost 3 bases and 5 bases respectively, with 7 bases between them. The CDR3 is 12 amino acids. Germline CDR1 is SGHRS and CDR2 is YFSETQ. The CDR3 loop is CASSSRQDTQYF. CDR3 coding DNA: TGCGCCAGCAGCTCCAGACAAGATACGCAGTATTTT.